Listed below are T cell receptor beta chains from one sample, sequenced in a study of blood T cell repertoires in COVID-19. Sequencing used immunoSEQ multiplex PCR; TCRdb keeps in-frame clones, though not all of them. The sample consists of 88,000 or so clones, 83% of them appearing once. The sample was peripheral blood. Every receptor here comes from a human donor in a cohort sampled during active COVID-19. Both conserved end residues are part of each CDR3. D genes are given only for firm matches. The size field is filled for only some rows; it gives once, few, many or a size class.

v_gene: TRBV7-3; abundance: NA; j_gene: TRBJ2-1; d_gene: TRBD2; CDR3aa: CASSLGLAGGNEQFF; CDR3nt: TGTGCCAGCAGTCTAGGACTAGCGGGAGGGAATGAGCAGTTCTTC
v_gene: TRBV7-2; abundance: NA; j_gene: TRBJ1-2; d_gene: TRBD1; CDR3aa: CASSLAGQGVPIFGYTF; CDR3nt: TGTGCCAGCAGCTTAGCGGGGCAGGGGGTTCCCATTTTCGGCTACACCTTC
v_gene: TRBV6-6; abundance: NA; j_gene: TRBJ2-2; d_gene: NA; CDR3aa: CASSWGSTGELFF; CDR3nt: TGTGCCAGCAGCTGGGGCAGCACCGGGGAGCTGTTTTTT
v_gene: TRBV11-1; abundance: NA; j_gene: TRBJ1-1; d_gene: NA; CDR3aa: CASSLRRQEKAFF; CDR3nt: TGTGCCAGCAGCTTACGGAGGCAGGAGAAAGCTTTCTTT
v_gene: TRBV7-6; abundance: NA; j_gene: TRBJ1-6; d_gene: NA; CDR3aa: CASSLTDGDNSPLHF; CDR3nt: TGTGCCAGCAGCTTGACCGACGGAGATAATTCACCCCTCCACTTT
v_gene: TRBV20-1; abundance: NA; j_gene: TRBJ2-7; d_gene: NA; CDR3aa: CSASDGGEFSYEQYF; CDR3nt: TGCAGTGCTAGTGACGGCGGGGAGTTCTCCTACGAGCAGTACTTC
v_gene: TRBV7-9; abundance: once; j_gene: TRBJ2-5; d_gene: TRBD2; CDR3aa: CASSGRLAGARGETQYF; CDR3nt: TGTGCCAGCAGCGGTCGACTAGCGGGAGCACGCGGGGAGACCCAGTACTTC
v_gene: TRBV3-1/TRBV3-2; abundance: NA; j_gene: TRBJ2-1; d_gene: TRBD2; CDR3aa: CASSRTGLAYNEQFF; CDR3nt: TGTGCCAGCAGCCGAACGGGACTAGCGTACAATGAGCAGTTCTTC
v_gene: TRBV7-3; abundance: once; j_gene: TRBJ2-5; d_gene: TRBD2; CDR3aa: CASSLTPLVGGQETQYF; CDR3nt: TGTGCCAGCAGCCTAACGCCCCTAGTCGGGGGGCAAGAGACCCAGTACTTC
v_gene: TRBV11-2; abundance: NA; j_gene: TRBJ1-4; d_gene: NA; CDR3aa: CASSLEERVLSSEKLFF; CDR3nt: TGTGCCAGCAGCTTAGAGGAGAGGGTCCTCTCGTCTGAAAAACTGTTTTTT
v_gene: TRBV29-1; abundance: few; j_gene: TRBJ2-5; d_gene: NA; CDR3aa: CSVARGTVQETQYF; CDR3nt: TGCAGCGTTGCTCGGGGGACAGTTCAAGAGACCCAGTACTTC
v_gene: TRBV7-3; abundance: NA; j_gene: TRBJ2-3; d_gene: NA; CDR3aa: CASSSRTADTQYF; CDR3nt: TGTGCCAGCAGCTCCCGGACTGCAGATACGCAGTATTTT
v_gene: TRBV19; abundance: once; j_gene: TRBJ1-6; d_gene: NA; CDR3aa: CASSSESSYNSPLHF; CDR3nt: TGTGCCAGTAGTTCTGAGAGCTCCTATAATTCACCCCTCCACTTT
v_gene: TRBV9; abundance: NA; j_gene: TRBJ2-5; d_gene: TRBD2; CDR3aa: CASSLLAGGETQYF; CDR3nt: TGTGCCAGCAGCTTGCTAGCGGGGGGAGAGACCCAGTACTTC
v_gene: TRBV19; abundance: NA; j_gene: TRBJ2-5; d_gene: NA; CDR3aa: CASSRGYQETQYF; CDR3nt: TGTGCCAGTAGTAGAGGGTACCAAGAGACCCAGTACTTC
v_gene: TRBV7-3; abundance: NA; j_gene: TRBJ2-7; d_gene: TRBD2; CDR3aa: CASSLSSGNYEQYF; CDR3nt: TGTGCCAGCAGCTTATCTAGCGGGAACTACGAGCAGTACTTC
v_gene: TRBV19; abundance: NA; j_gene: TRBJ2-2; d_gene: TRBD2; CDR3aa: CASTPGLRYGELFF; CDR3nt: TGTGCCAGTACCCCGGGACTACGATACGGGGAGCTGTTTTTT
v_gene: TRBV7-3; abundance: NA; j_gene: TRBJ1-1; d_gene: NA; CDR3aa: CASSAQGYTEAFF; CDR3nt: TGTGCCAGCAGCGCCCAGGGATACACTGAAGCTTTCTTT
v_gene: TRBV20-1; abundance: NA; j_gene: TRBJ2-1; d_gene: NA; CDR3aa: CSASKGETFNEQFF; CDR3nt: TGCAGTGCTAGTAAGGGGGAAACTTTCAATGAGCAGTTCTTC
v_gene: TRBV30; abundance: NA; j_gene: TRBJ1-1; d_gene: NA; CDR3aa: CAWSRTWFSRANTEAFF; CDR3nt: TGTGCCTGGAGCCGAACCTGGTTCAGTCGTGCGAACACTGAAGCTTTCTTT
v_gene: TRBV9; abundance: NA; j_gene: TRBJ2-5; d_gene: NA; CDR3aa: CASSAGTPQETQYF; CDR3nt: TGTGCCAGCAGCGCCGGGACACCACAAGAGACCCAGTACTTC
v_gene: TRBV6-5; abundance: once; j_gene: TRBJ2-7; d_gene: TRBD2; CDR3aa: CASRIHSGASYEQYF; CDR3nt: TGTGCCAGCAGAATACATAGCGGGGCCTCCTACGAGCAGTACTTC
v_gene: TRBV5-1; abundance: NA; j_gene: TRBJ2-3; d_gene: TRBD2; CDR3aa: CASSLEGTSPYTQYF; CDR3nt: TGCGCCAGCAGCTTGGAGGGGACTAGTCCGTATACGCAGTATTTT
v_gene: TRBV27; abundance: NA; j_gene: TRBJ2-7; d_gene: NA; CDR3aa: CASSSTTSRGGVYEQYF; CDR3nt: TGTGCCAGCAGTTCAACCACCTCAAGGGGGGGGGTTTACGAGCAGTACTTC
v_gene: TRBV7-9; abundance: NA; j_gene: TRBJ2-7; d_gene: NA; CDR3aa: CASSLTQGEDEQYF; CDR3nt: TGTGCCAGCAGCTTAACACAGGGAGAAGACGAGCAGTACTTC
v_gene: TRBV19; abundance: NA; j_gene: TRBJ1-3; d_gene: NA; CDR3aa: CASSTGVPGNTIYF; CDR3nt: TGTGCCAGTAGTACAGGGGTTCCTGGAAACACCATATATTTT
v_gene: TRBV3-1/TRBV3-2; abundance: NA; j_gene: TRBJ2-2; d_gene: NA; CDR3aa: CASSQWTGMGNTGELFF; CDR3nt: TGTGCCAGCAGCCAATGGACCGGGATGGGAAACACCGGGGAGCTGTTTTTT
v_gene: TRBV5-1; abundance: NA; j_gene: TRBJ1-1; d_gene: NA; CDR3aa: CASSPRQLGLTEAFF; CDR3nt: TGCGCCAGCAGCCCTAGACAGCTGGGTTTAACTGAAGCTTTCTTT
v_gene: TRBV15; abundance: NA; j_gene: TRBJ2-7; d_gene: TRBD2; CDR3aa: CATSILAGGTYEQYF; CDR3nt: TGTGCCACCAGCATTCTCGCGGGAGGCACCTACGAGCAGTACTTC
v_gene: TRBV5-4; abundance: NA; j_gene: TRBJ1-1; d_gene: NA; CDR3aa: CASSLGVGVEAFF; CDR3nt: TGTGCCAGCAGCTTGGGGGTCGGGGTTGAAGCTTTCTTT
v_gene: TRBV28; abundance: few; j_gene: TRBJ2-7; d_gene: TRBD2; CDR3aa: CASSFPASGQYEQYF; CDR3nt: TGTGCCAGCAGTTTCCCGGCTAGCGGGCAGTACGAGCAGTACTTC
v_gene: TRBV28; abundance: NA; j_gene: TRBJ2-3; d_gene: NA; CDR3aa: CASRLGRKWATDTQYF; CDR3nt: TGTGCCAGCAGGCTGGGGAGGAAATGGGCCACAGATACGCAGTATTTT
v_gene: TRBV12-5; abundance: few; j_gene: TRBJ2-1; d_gene: TRBD1; CDR3aa: CASGIGQANRNEQFF; CDR3nt: TGTGCTAGTGGCATCGGACAGGCAAACCGCAATGAGCAGTTCTTC
v_gene: TRBV28; abundance: once; j_gene: TRBJ2-2; d_gene: NA; CDR3aa: CASSLAGPRTGELFF; CDR3nt: TGTGCCAGCAGTTTAGCGGGACCGAGAACCGGGGAGCTGTTTTTT
v_gene: TRBV19; abundance: NA; j_gene: TRBJ2-2; d_gene: TRBD1; CDR3aa: CASSSGTGETGELFF; CDR3nt: TGTGCCAGTAGTTCGGGAACAGGGGAGACCGGGGAGCTGTTTTTT
v_gene: TRBV19; abundance: NA; j_gene: TRBJ1-1; d_gene: TRBD1; CDR3aa: CASSILPGQQNTEAFF; CDR3nt: TGTGCCAGTAGTATTTTACCGGGACAGCAAAACACTGAAGCTTTCTTT
v_gene: TRBV19; abundance: NA; j_gene: TRBJ2-2; d_gene: NA; CDR3aa: CASTGNSGSGELFF; CDR3nt: TGTGCCAGTACAGGAAACTCTGGATCCGGGGAGCTGTTTTTT
v_gene: TRBV25-1; abundance: NA; j_gene: TRBJ2-1; d_gene: NA; CDR3aa: CASSEAGTPVAYNEQFF; CDR3nt: TGTGCCAGCAGTGAAGCGGGCACTCCAGTGGCCTACAATGAGCAGTTCTTC
v_gene: TRBV6-2/TRBV6-3; abundance: NA; j_gene: TRBJ1-1; d_gene: NA; CDR3aa: CASSSAGQPWEAFF; CDR3nt: TGTGCCAGCAGTTCCGCAGGACAGCCCTGGGAAGCTTTCTTT
v_gene: TRBV7-9; abundance: NA; j_gene: TRBJ1-1; d_gene: NA; CDR3aa: CASSQQENTEAFF; CDR3nt: TGTGCCAGCAGCCAGCAGGAGAACACTGAAGCTTTCTTT
v_gene: TRBV29-1; abundance: NA; j_gene: TRBJ2-3; d_gene: TRBD2; CDR3aa: CSVEPSGGTDTQYF; CDR3nt: TGCAGCGTTGAACCTAGCGGGGGCACAGATACGCAGTATTTT
v_gene: TRBV4-3; abundance: NA; j_gene: TRBJ2-5; d_gene: NA; CDR3aa: CASSHDKRETQYF; CDR3nt: TGCGCCAGCAGCCATGATAAGAGAGAGACCCAGTACTTC
v_gene: TRBV28; abundance: NA; j_gene: TRBJ1-5; d_gene: TRBD1; CDR3aa: CASSLTGGQNQPQHF; CDR3nt: TGTGCCAGCAGTTTGACAGGGGGCCAGAATCAGCCCCAGCATTTT
v_gene: TRBV27; abundance: NA; j_gene: TRBJ2-5; d_gene: TRBD1; CDR3aa: CASSLSPGQGGSETQYF; CDR3nt: TGTGCCAGCAGTTTATCCCCGGGACAGGGGGGCTCAGAGACCCAGTACTTC
v_gene: TRBV7-2; abundance: NA; j_gene: TRBJ2-1; d_gene: NA; CDR3aa: CASSARDSSSYNEQFF; CDR3nt: TGTGCCAGCAGCGCGCGGGACTCCAGCTCCTACAATGAGCAGTTCTTC
v_gene: TRBV30; abundance: few; j_gene: TRBJ2-1; d_gene: NA; CDR3aa: CAGGRENYNEQFF; CDR3nt: TGTGCTGGGGGCAGGGAGAACTACAATGAGCAGTTCTTC
v_gene: TRBV5-6; abundance: NA; j_gene: TRBJ2-4; d_gene: TRBD1; CDR3aa: CASSLGDRQAIQYF; CDR3nt: TGTGCCAGCAGCTTGGGGGACAGGCAGGCAATTCAGTACTTC
v_gene: TRBV11-3; abundance: NA; j_gene: TRBJ2-5; d_gene: NA; CDR3aa: CASSRTVQETQYF; CDR3nt: TGTGCCAGCAGCAGGACAGTCCAAGAGACCCAGTACTTC
v_gene: TRBV6-5; abundance: NA; j_gene: TRBJ2-3; d_gene: TRBD2; CDR3aa: CASSRGRASTDTQYF; CDR3nt: TGTGCCAGCAGTCGTGGGAGGGCTAGCACAGATACGCAGTATTTT
v_gene: TRBV7-3; abundance: once; j_gene: TRBJ2-4; d_gene: TRBD1; CDR3aa: CASSLGQGENIQYF; CDR3nt: TGTGCCAGCAGCTTGGGACAGGGGGAAAACATTCAGTACTTC
v_gene: TRBV19; abundance: NA; j_gene: TRBJ1-1; d_gene: TRBD1; CDR3aa: CASSVTGRTEAFF; CDR3nt: TGTGCCAGTAGTGTGACAGGGCGAACTGAAGCTTTCTTT
v_gene: TRBV7-2; abundance: few; j_gene: TRBJ2-1; d_gene: NA; CDR3aa: CASSFMRYNEQFF; CDR3nt: TGTGCCAGCAGCTTTATGCGGTACAATGAGCAGTTCTTC
v_gene: TRBV4-3; abundance: NA; j_gene: TRBJ2-7; d_gene: NA; CDR3aa: CASSQGIGGWSEQYF; CDR3nt: TGCGCCAGCAGCCAAGGCATTGGGGGCTGGTCCGAGCAGTACTTC
v_gene: TRBV5-6; abundance: NA; j_gene: TRBJ1-1; d_gene: NA; CDR3aa: CASSHTENTEAFF; CDR3nt: TGTGCCAGCAGCCACACAGAGAACACTGAAGCTTTCTTT
v_gene: TRBV9; abundance: NA; j_gene: TRBJ2-2; d_gene: NA; CDR3aa: CASSAVYGTGELFF; CDR3nt: TGTGCCAGCAGCGCCGTTTACGGCACCGGGGAGCTGTTTTTT